Sequencing of this T cell receptor (beta chain) was carried out in a study of tumor and adjacent non-tumor tissue in lung cancer. Study context: Stage I to III disease affected about nine men and about 5 women aged roughly 30 to 76. Each sample yielded 3.9 million or so productive TCRbeta reads on average.

This sample's RNA came from whole unsorted tissue. The CDR3 sequence is 14 residues long. The junction had 12 bases not matched to a gene; V was cut back by 8 bases and J by 7 bases. CDR1 DFQATT and CDR2 SNEGSKA come from the germline V gene (reference sequence). A modified ARM-PCR protocol with three rounds of nested PCR amplified TCRbeta. One entry per CDR3 protein results from TCRdb running MiXCR on the multiplex PCR reads. The profile shows over 110,000 distinct CDR3 sequences, approximately 66% of them singletons. Source material: lung tumor tissue. This rearrangement joins TRBV20-1 to TRBJ2-1; 9 bases map to TRBD2. The source is a man between 60 and 70 years old with small cell lung cancer. CDR3 sequence: CSSVGRLAVNEQFF. The CDR3, as DNA: TGCAGTTCGGTGGGGAGACTAGCGGTGAATGAGCAGTTCTTC.